Below, 32 T cell receptor beta chains from the same sample are listed, as sequenced in a study of blood T cell repertoires in COVID-19. Sequencing used immunoSEQ multiplex PCR; TCRdb keeps in-frame clones, though not all of them. Of more than 200,000 clones in the sample, approximately 86% are singletons; the top ten hold roughly 10%. The sample taken for sequencing was peripheral blood. The receptors originated from a woman aged 45-59 years with COVID-19, enrolled during active disease.

The rearrangement uses TRBV5-4 and TRBJ2-2; maybe TRBD1 (5 bases). Germline values: CDR1 SGHNT, CDR2 YYREEE (reference sequence). The CDR3 extends over 17 amino acids. V lost 4 bases and J lost 6, with 22 bases in between. The CDR3 bases are TGTGCCAGCAGCCCCCCGGCCACAGGCGTGATCCCCGGGGAGCTGTTTTTT. It encodes CASSPPATGVIPGELFF.

This sequence joins TRBV11-2 and TRBJ2-2; D gene unclear. This CDR3 has 16 amino acids. The V and J ends lost 5 bases and 5 bases respectively, with 18 bases between them. Per the germline V gene, CDR1 is SGHAT and CDR2 is FQNNGV. In DNA form, the CDR3 reads TGTGCCAGCAGCCTAGGTTATTATCAGAGGACCGGGGAGCTGTTTTTT. This translates into CASSLGYYQRTGELFF.

In its sample, this clone was seen once. This chain joins TRBV7-3 and TRBJ2-7; 7 nucleotides match TRBD1. Looked up from germline, CDR1 is SGHTA and CDR2 is FQGTGA. This CDR3 comprises 14 residues. Trimming took 3 bases from V and 3 from J; bases not matched to a gene: 5. The CDR3 reads CASSLTGQSYEQYF. The CDR3 nucleotides read TGTGCCAGCAGCTTGACGGGACAGAGCTACGAGCAGTACTTC.

The sample holds one count of this clone. The chain recombines TRBV6-5 with TRBJ1-2; D gene ambiguous. The CDR3 contains 14 residues. Looked up from germline, CDR1 is MNHEY and CDR2 is SVGAGI. V lost 7 bases to trimming and J lost 8 bases, with 20 bases between them. The CDR3 DNA sequence: TGTGCCAGCAAGGAACATGGAGGGATCAACGGCTACACCTTC. It codes for CASKEHGGINGYTF.

V gene TRBV24-1 combines with J gene TRBJ1-4, with a weak D call TRBD1 (5 bases). The V gene's germline CDR1 is KGHDR and CDR2 SFDVKD. The length of the CDR3 is 12 residues. The V end was cut by 12 bases, the J end by 2 bases, with 9 bases between. This chain's CDR3 is CAGGATNEKLFF. The CDR3 nucleotides are TGTGCCGGAGGGGCCACTAATGAAAAACTGTTTTTT.

The rearrangement uses TRBV5-4 and TRBJ1-5; no reliable D call. The CDR3 contains 14 residues. V was pared by 9 bases and J by 3 bases, with 16 bases between. Germline V gene data show CDR1 as SGHNT and CDR2 as YYREEE (reference sequence). The CDR3 coding sequence is TGTGCCACCTCAGACATCCAGCACAATCAGCCCCAGCATTTT. Translation gives CATSDIQHNQPQHF.

The chain employs TRBV5-1 and TRBJ1-2; 9 nucleotides match TRBD1. Germline V CDR1 and CDR2: SGHRS, YFSETQ. CDR3 length: 15 amino acids. The V segment lost 4 bases and the J segment 4 bases; nucleotides outside the gene matches: 8. In DNA form, the CDR3 reads TGCGCCAGCAGCGAAAGACAGGGGGATCGCTATGGCTACACCTTC. It codes for CASSERQGDRYGYTF.

The chain carries TRBV3-1 (or the pseudogene TRBV3-2) and TRBJ2-3, with no clear D. The V gene lost 1 base and the J gene lost 1 base, with 6 bases spanning the gap. The CDR3 sequence is 14 residues long. From germline, CDR1 is LGHDT and CDR2 YNNKEL (reference sequence). DNA for the CDR3: TGTGCCAGCAGCCAAGTTGCGGGCACAGATACGCAGTATTTT. This translates into CASSQVAGTDTQYF.

This clone has just a few counts. This rearrangement joins TRBV12-5 to TRBJ1-1; tentative D call: TRBD1 (6 bases). This CDR3 region has 17 residues. The V and J ends lost 4 bases and 0 bases respectively, with 18 bases between them. Germline CDR1 reads LGHNT; CDR2 reads FRNRAP. The CDR3 nucleotides read TGTGCTAGTGGTTCCCCGCCCTACAGGGTTGTGAACACTGAAGCTTTCTTT. It specifies CASGSPPYRVVNTEAFF.

This chain links TRBV6-6 with TRBJ2-5; D remains ambiguous. This CDR3 contains 13 residues. From germline, CDR1 is MNHNY and CDR2 SVGAGI (reference sequence). Trimming took off 7 bases at V and 2 bases at J, with 11 bases between the two ends. In nucleotides, the CDR3 is TGTGCCAGCAACTCTCCTAATCAAGAGACCCAGTACTTC. Protein product: CASNSPNQETQYF.

This clone came up a few times. The CDR3 loop is CASSHISGDYGYTF. CDR3 bases: TGCGCCAGCAGCCACATTTCCGGGGACTATGGCTACACCTTC. The rearrangement links TRBV4-1 to TRBJ1-2, with D unresolved. Germline V gene data show CDR1 as MGHRA and CDR2 as YSYEKL. The CDR3 is 14 residues long. Trimming shortened V by 3 bases and J by 3 bases, and 11 bases separated the two germline ends.

This clone was found once. The chain employs TRBV2 and TRBJ1-3; D remains ambiguous. In germline, CDR1 is SNHLY, CDR2 FYNNEI. The CDR3 is 13 amino acids. The ends were cut back, 2 bases at V and 2 bases at J, with 4 bases in the middle. The DNA of the CDR3 is TGTGCCAGCAGTGAAACGGCTGGAAACACCATATATTTT. It yields the protein CASSETAGNTIYF.

The rearrangement links TRBV5-6 to TRBJ2-2; D uncertain. V shed 2 bases and J shed 6 bases, with 8 bases lying between them. This CDR3 contains 13 residues. The germline gives CDR1 SGHDT, CDR2 YYEEEE. This chain's CDR3 is CASSFTSAGELFF. DNA for the CDR3: TGTGCCAGCAGCTTTACGAGCGCCGGGGAGCTGTTTTTT.

This chain connects TRBV7-9 to TRBJ2-5, with TRBD2 matching over 8 bases. CDR3 length: 15 amino acids. Germline V gene data show CDR1 as SEHNR and CDR2 as FQNEAQ (reference sequence). Losses at the gene ends were 2 bases for V and 1 base for J; bases not matched to a gene: 3. The CDR3 region has the DNA TGTGCCAGCAGCTTATCGGGAGGGCGCCAAGAGACCCAGTACTTC. As protein: CASSLSGGRQETQYF.

The chain recombines TRBV7-9 with TRBJ2-7; 7 positions agree with TRBD2. Germline CDR1 SEHNR, CDR2 FQNEAQ (reference sequence). The CDR3 has 15 residues. V lost 5 bases, J lost 5 bases, and 12 bases stayed unmatched. The CDR3 protein is CASSDTLPGTNEQYF. As DNA, the CDR3 is TGTGCCAGCAGCGACACCCTACCCGGGACTAACGAGCAGTACTTC.

V usage is TRBV27 and J usage is TRBJ2-2; possible D gene TRBD2, 5 bases. Germline CDR1 MNHEY, CDR2 SMNVEV (reference sequence). With 9 bases removed from V and 5 bases from J, the gap between germline ends came to 13 bases. This CDR3 has 13 residues. The CDR3 reads CASKDGVTGELFF. CDR3 DNA sequence: TGTGCCAGTAAGGACGGGGTAACCGGGGAGCTGTTTTTT.

This chain uses TRBV5-1 with TRBJ2-1, with D unresolved. Germline V lookup: CDR1 SGHRS, CDR2 YFSETQ. The CDR3 covers 14 residues. Trimming pared 5 bases from V and 8 bases from J, leaving 17 bases between. The CDR3 protein is CASSHGQTKHEQFF. The CDR3 nucleotides read TGCGCCAGCAGTCATGGGCAGACGAAACATGAGCAGTTCTTC.

The chain is built from TRBV3-1 (or the pseudogene TRBV3-2) and TRBJ2-5; no firm D call. With 0 bases removed from V and 2 bases from J, the gap between germline ends came to 7 bases. CDR1 and CDR2 from the germline V gene are LGHDT and YNNKEL (reference sequence). The CDR3 contains 14 residues. CDR3: CASSQDQLQETQYF. The DNA of the CDR3 is TGTGCCAGCAGCCAAGATCAACTGCAAGAGACCCAGTACTTC.

The chain joins TRBV6-5 to TRBJ2-2, with D possibly matching TRBD1 (6 bases). The CDR3 runs to 13 residues. Germline V gene sequence: CDR1 MNHEY, CDR2 SVGAGI. Trimming stripped 7 bases from V and 1 base from J, with 7 bases between. CDR3 nucleotides: TGTGCCAGCACAGGGGTGAACACCGGGGAGCTGTTTTTT. Translating gives CASTGVNTGELFF.

CDR3 sequence: CAWSVTGANSPLHF. The CDR3 DNA reads as TGTGCCTGGAGCGTGACAGGGGCTAATTCACCCCTCCACTTT. J is TRBJ1-6 and V is TRBV30, with 8 bases aligning to TRBD1. V shed 3 bases, J shed 6 bases, and the junction held 4 bases outside the gene matches. The V gene's germline CDR1 is GTSNPN and CDR2 SVGIG (reference sequence). The CDR3 is made up of 14 amino acids.

The gene calls are TRBV30 and TRBJ1-1; possible D gene TRBD1, 5 bases. V lost 5 bases and J lost 5, with 15 bases in between. Germline-derived CDR1 and CDR2 are GTSNPN and SVGIG (reference sequence). The CDR3 covers 13 residues. The CDR3 coding sequence is TGTGCCTGGGGGCAGGGATTCAGGACTGAAGCTTTCTTT. It encodes CAWGQGFRTEAFF.

The genes are TRBV19 and TRBJ2-2, with D tentatively TRBD2 (6 bases). Germline values: CDR1 LNHDA, CDR2 SQIVND (reference sequence). The CDR3 extends over 14 amino acids. Between the trimmed V and J ends, which lost 6 bases and 5 bases, there was a span of 13 bases. DNA of the CDR3: TGTGCCAGTAGGTCGGGGGTAGGGACCGGGGAGCTGTTTTTT. It yields the protein CASRSGVGTGELFF.

The chain employs TRBV18 and TRBJ1-2; the D gene is possibly TRBD1 (5 bases). Trimming cost V 6 bases and J 10 bases, with 18 bases left between them. This CDR3 region has 13 residues. CDR1 KGHSH and CDR2 LQKENI come from the germline V gene. The DNA for the CDR3 is TGTGCCAGCTCTCGGGCAGGGCAAGGGGACTACACCTTC. This translates into CASSRAGQGDYTF.

The V call is TRBV6-2 or TRBV6-3, the J call TRBJ2-2; maybe TRBD1 (6 bases). The V gene's germline CDR1 is MNHEY and CDR2 SVGEGT. Trimming pared 0 bases from V and 6 bases from J, leaving 11 bases between. This CDR3 has 15 amino acids. CDR3 bases: TGTGCCAGCAGTTACTCCTACAGGGCAGCCGGGGAGCTGTTTTTT. Residues: CASSYSYRAAGELFF.

This chain uses TRBV2 with TRBJ1-1; tentatively, D is TRBD1 (6 bases). V lost 9 bases and J 0 bases, leaving 11 bases between the germline ends. CDR3 size: 13 residues. CDR1 and CDR2 (germline): SNHLY, FYNNEI. DNA of the CDR3: TGTGCCAGTGCGGGGGGGCTGAACACTGAAGCTTTCTTT. Its translation: CASAGGLNTEAFF.

This chain connects TRBV6-5 to TRBJ2-7; 9 bases agree with TRBD1. The CDR3 consists of 15 residues. The V gene's germline CDR1 is MNHEY and CDR2 SVGAGI. V trimming: 6 bases; J trimming: 5 bases; junction bases outside the gene matches: 11. In DNA form, the CDR3 reads TGTGCCAGCAGACCCGGAGGGACAGGGCGTCACGAGCAGTACGTC. It specifies CASRPGGTGRHEQYV.

The chain employs TRBV19 and TRBJ2-5; D unresolved. V lost 3 bases, J lost 0 bases, and 5 bases lay in between. This CDR3 spans 13 amino acids. The germline CDR1 and CDR2 sequences are LNHDA and SQIVND (reference sequence). The CDR3 DNA follows: TGTGCCAGTAGTATTTCGTACCAAGAGACCCAGTACTTC. It is translated as CASSISYQETQYF.

The chain recombines TRBV5-1 with TRBJ2-2; 7 bases are a match to TRBD2. V was clipped by 4 bases and J by 7 bases; unmatched bases: 1. The CDR3 consists of 12 residues. Germline V gene lookup returns CDR1 SGHRS and CDR2 YFSETQ. CDR3 sequence: CASSRTSGELFF. Here the CDR3 DNA reads TGCGCCAGCAGCCGGACTAGCGGGGAGCTGTTTTTT.

The rearrangement links TRBV28 to TRBJ2-5; a possible D gene is TRBD2 (6 bases). CDR1 MDHEN and CDR2 SYDVKM come from the germline V gene. This CDR3 comprises 16 residues. The ends were cut back, 1 base at V and 5 bases at J, with 17 bases in the middle. The CDR3 region has the DNA TGTGCCAGCAGTTTATCGGGTACGGGGGTAGGGGAGACCCAGTACTTC. Translation: CASSLSGTGVGETQYF.

There are a few counts of this clone. The chain links TRBV19 to TRBJ1-2; 9 bases align to TRBD1. The V gene's germline CDR1 is LNHDA and CDR2 SQIVND (reference sequence). V was clipped by 5 bases and J by 5 bases; unmatched bases: 3. CDR3 length equals 13 residues. The CDR3 nucleotides are TGTGCCAGTAGTCCCGGACAGGGGTATGGCTACACCTTC. As protein: CASSPGQGYGYTF.

This clone was seen once. The chain combines TRBV9 with TRBJ2-1; D not resolved. The CDR3 contains 15 residues. Germline loops: CDR1 SGDLS, CDR2 YYNGEE. Trimming removed 0 bases at V and 8 bases at J, with 15 bases between. The CDR3 sequence: CASSVATRIDDEQFF. In nucleotides, the CDR3 is TGTGCCAGCAGCGTAGCTACGAGGATTGACGATGAGCAGTTCTTC.

In its sample, this clone was seen a few times. The chain uses TRBV19 and TRBJ2-1; 9 bases match TRBD2. Looked up from germline, CDR1 is LNHDA and CDR2 is SQIVND (reference sequence). The CDR3 spans 16 residues. J was trimmed by 7 bases and V by 6 bases; bases with no gene match: 13. This CDR3 is CASSPRGGASGNEQFF. The CDR3, as DNA: TGTGCCAGTAGCCCTCGCGGGGGGGCCTCGGGAAATGAGCAGTTCTTC.